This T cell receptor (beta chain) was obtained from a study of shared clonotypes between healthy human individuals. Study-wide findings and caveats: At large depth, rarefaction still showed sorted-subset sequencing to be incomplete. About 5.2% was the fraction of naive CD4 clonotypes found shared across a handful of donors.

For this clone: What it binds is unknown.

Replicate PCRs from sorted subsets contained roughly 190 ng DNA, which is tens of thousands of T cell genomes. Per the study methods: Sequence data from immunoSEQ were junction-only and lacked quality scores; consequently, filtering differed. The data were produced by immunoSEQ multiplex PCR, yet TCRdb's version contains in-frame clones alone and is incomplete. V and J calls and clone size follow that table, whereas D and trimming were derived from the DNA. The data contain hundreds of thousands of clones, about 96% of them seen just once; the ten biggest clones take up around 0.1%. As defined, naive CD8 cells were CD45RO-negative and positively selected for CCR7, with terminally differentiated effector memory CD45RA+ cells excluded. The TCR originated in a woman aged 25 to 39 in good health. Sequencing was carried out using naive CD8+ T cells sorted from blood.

The CDR3 DNA is TGTGCCAGCAGCTTAGCGGGACTAGCGGGAGGGCCCCACGAGCAGTACTTC. This translates into CASSLAGLAGGPHEQYF. The chain couples TRBV7-8 to TRBJ2-7; the match to TRBD2 covers 16 bases. After removal of 0 bases from V and 5 bases from J, the junction contained 4 bases not matched to a gene. This CDR3 spans 17 amino acids. CDR1 SGHVS and CDR2 FQNEAQ come from the germline V gene.